This entry is about one T cell receptor (beta chain). Its antigen remains unidentified. Looked up from germline, CDR1 is DFQATT and CDR2 is SNEGSKA (reference sequence). This CDR3 has 15 amino acids. This entry comes from a study of monozygotic twins with inflammatory bowel disease. The study's findings and limits: Healthy twins showed more clonotype sharing with others than IBD patients, especially patients with disease activity.

Template switching appended UMIs that held a 6-nucleotide sample barcode. From its re-call of the 5' RACE reads, TCRdb lists each CDR3 protein once, without DNA. The sample table includes about 380,000 distinct CDR3 sequences. This TCR was sampled from a human donor with ulcerative colitis or Crohn's disease, or a healthy co-twin of an affected twin (not recorded which). The specimen was blood. The chain combines TRBV20-1 with TRBJ2-3; TCRdb gives TRBD2 as the D gene, but with no DNA this cannot be confirmed. This CDR3 reads CSARSLLEYTDTQYF.